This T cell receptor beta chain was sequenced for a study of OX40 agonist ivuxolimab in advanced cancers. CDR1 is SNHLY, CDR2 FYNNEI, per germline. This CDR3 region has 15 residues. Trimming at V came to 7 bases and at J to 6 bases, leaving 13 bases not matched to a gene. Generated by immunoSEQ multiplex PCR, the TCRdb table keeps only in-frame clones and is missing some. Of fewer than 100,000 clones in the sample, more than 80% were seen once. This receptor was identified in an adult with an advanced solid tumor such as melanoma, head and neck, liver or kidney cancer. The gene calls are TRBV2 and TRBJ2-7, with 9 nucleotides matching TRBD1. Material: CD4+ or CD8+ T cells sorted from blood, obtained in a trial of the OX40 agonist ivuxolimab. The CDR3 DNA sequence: TGTGCCAGCACCGGAGGGGACAGGGCCTTCTCCGAGCAGTACTTC. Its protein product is CASTGGDRAFSEQYF.